The present T cell receptor beta chain was sequenced within a study of molecular identifiers for immune sequencing clone quantification. Listed TCR primers and previously described methods were used for bulk TCR libraries. TCRdb reprocessed the PCR reads with MiXCR, giving one entry per CDR3 protein. Of roughly 300,000 distinct CDR3 sequences in the sample, over 20% were seen once. The V gene's germline CDR1 is SQVTM and CDR2 ANQGSEA. The CDR3 sequence is 14 residues long. The trim removed 7 bases at V and 5 bases at J, leaving 8 bases unmatched. Sorting isolated naive CD8 T cells as CD8+CD4-CCR7+CD45RA+ events. This clonotype was counted many times.

The chain has TRBV29-1 and TRBJ2-2; 9 bases are shared with TRBD1. The sequence derives from a human donor in good health. Some libraries in this study had Jurkat cell RNA spiked in. Sequencing was done on a sample of naive CD8+ T cells from blood, with Jurkat cell RNA spiked in. As for subset: FACS-sorted CD8+CD4-CCR7+CD45RA+ naive T cells. CDR3 residues: CSAGRTGDTGELFF. Here the CDR3 DNA reads TGCAGCGCAGGGCGGACAGGGGATACCGGGGAGCTGTTTTTT.